The 20 T cell receptor beta chains presented below share a single source sample, sequenced in a study of T cells in localized non-small cell lung cancer (dated by TCRdb to the early 2020s). The library relied on the immunoSEQ multiplex PCR assay. TCRdb carries this immuneACCESS record with in-frame sequences only. Its versions omit some clonotypes, under half of them owing to an unresolved V gene in the studies checked, with the rest unexplained. The sample profile shows around 26,000 clones; about 90% of them were found once. The ten biggest clones cover approximately 0.99% of the sample. The sequenced sample was peripheral blood, obtained before any cancer treatment. The source is a woman aged 40-69 years with stage I lung adenocarcinoma.

The table lists this clone with a count of one. This chain joins TRBV7-9 and TRBJ2-3; a possible D gene is TRBD2 (5 bases). V dropped 5 bases and J dropped 5 bases, with 17 bases sitting between them. The length of the CDR3 is 15 residues. CDR1 is SEHNR and CDR2 is FQNEAQ in the germline V gene (reference sequence). The chain's CDR3 is CASSLLRAGGDTQYF. The CDR3 DNA sequence: TGTGCCAGCAGCCTTCTACGCGCCGGAGGAGATACGCAGTATTTT.

V is TRBV30 and J is TRBJ2-7; perhaps D is TRBD1 or TRBD2 (5 bases each). V was cut by 2 bases and J by 7 bases, with 18 bases left in between. The CDR3 extends over 14 amino acids. Germline lookup yields CDR1 GTSNPN and CDR2 SVGIG (reference sequence). CDR3 loop: CAWSLAGALLEQYF. The CDR3 coding sequence is TGTGCCTGGAGTTTGGCCGGGGCGCTACTGGAGCAGTACTTC.

The V call is TRBV6-4, the J call TRBJ2-2, with a possible D match to TRBD2 (5 bases). Germline CDR1 is MRHNA and CDR2 is SNTAGT. V lost 5 bases and J 8 bases, leaving 15 bases between the germline ends. CDR3 size: 14 residues. CDR3 sequence: CASSSGLDQGELFF. Here the CDR3 DNA reads TGTGCCAGCAGTTCAGGACTGGATCAAGGGGAGCTGTTTTTT.

The V gene is TRBV2, the J gene TRBJ1-6; D ambiguous. The length of the CDR3 is 13 residues. Germline loops: CDR1 SNHLY, CDR2 FYNNEI. V was shortened by 6 bases and J by 10 bases, with 13 bases between the two germline ends. The CDR3 is CASRPDAGSPLHF. CDR3 nucleotides: TGTGCCAGCAGACCGGATGCCGGATCACCCCTCCACTTT.

This rearrangement joins TRBV15 to TRBJ2-7; 9 bases are a match to TRBD1. The CDR3 runs 14 residues. From germline, CDR1 is LNHNV and CDR2 YYDKDF (reference sequence). Germline trimming cut 2 bases from V and 3 bases from J; bases unmatched to any gene: 2. This CDR3 reads CATSRPGQGYEQYF. The CDR3 bases are TGTGCCACCAGCAGACCGGGACAGGGCTACGAGCAGTACTTC.

The J gene is TRBJ2-2, the V gene TRBV19, with a possible D match to TRBD2 (6 bases). CDR3 length: 17 amino acids. With 7 bases removed from V and 0 bases from J, the gap between germline ends came to 18 bases. Germline V gene lookup returns CDR1 LNHDA and CDR2 SQIVND (reference sequence). The CDR3 protein is CASNRLAKVANTGELFF. For the CDR3, the DNA is TGTGCCAGTAATCGGCTAGCGAAAGTCGCGAACACCGGGGAGCTGTTTTTT.

The rearrangement links TRBV6-1 to TRBJ2-3, with TRBD2 matching 11 bases. V dropped 1 base and J dropped 0; count of bases not matched to a gene: 15. CDR1 and CDR2 (germline): MNHNS, SASEGT. The length of the CDR3 is 21 residues. CDR3 coding DNA: TGTGCCAGCAGTGAAGTGCGCCTAGCGGGGGGCGGGCTATCTAGCACAGATACGCAGTATTTT. As protein: CASSEVRLAGGGLSSTDTQYF.

The chain is built from TRBV4-3 and TRBJ2-3; 7 nucleotides align to TRBD1. Germline CDR1 LGHNA, CDR2 YSLEER. The length of the CDR3 is 14 residues. The ends lost 3 bases at V and 8 bases at J; junction bases unmatched: 8. CDR3 bases: TGCGCCAGCAGCCAGTCCGACAGGGTCGGTACGCAGTATTTT. Amino acids: CASSQSDRVGTQYF.

This clone has only one observation. The chain links TRBV4-1 to TRBJ1-3, with TRBD1 as a possible D gene (5 bases). The V gene's germline CDR1 is MGHRA and CDR2 YSYEKL. The CDR3 spans 15 residues. V lost 0 bases, J lost 4 bases, and 10 bases lay in between. The DNA for the CDR3 is TGCGCCAGCAGCCAAGAGGGGACCAACGGAAACACCATATATTTT. Residues: CASSQEGTNGNTIYF.

V is TRBV25-1 and J is TRBJ1-1, with D tentatively TRBD1 (5 bases). CDR3 length: 14 residues. The V gene's germline CDR1 is MGHDK and CDR2 SYGVNS. With 1 base removed from V and 3 bases from J, the gap between germline ends came to 9 bases. CDR3 nucleotides: TGTGCCAGCAGTGAATTGGGGGTGGACACTGAAGCTTTCTTT. This translates into CASSELGVDTEAFF.

The chain recombines TRBV7-9 with TRBJ2-7, with D maybe TRBD1 (6 bases). V was cut by 4 bases and J by 2 bases, with 15 bases left in between. The germline V gene has CDR1 SEHNR and CDR2 FQNEAQ (reference sequence). The CDR3 is 15 amino acids. The DNA for the CDR3 is TGTGCCAGCAGCTCAACTCGGACAGCCGCCTACGAGCAGTACTTC. Translated, it gives CASSSTRTAAYEQYF.

This sequence joins TRBV30 and TRBJ1-2, with D maybe TRBD1 (5 bases). Trimming took off 2 bases at V and 8 bases at J, with 18 bases between the two ends. Germline V gives CDR1 GTSNPN, CDR2 SVGIG (reference sequence). There are 14 residues in the CDR3. The DNA of the CDR3 is TGTGCCTGGAGTCGAGGAGGGACTGCGTGGGGCTACACCTTC. It codes for CAWSRGGTAWGYTF.

The CDR3: CASTWTENTEAFF. The CDR3 DNA sequence: TGTGCCAGCACCTGGACAGAGAACACTGAAGCTTTCTTT. The chain combines TRBV6-1 with TRBJ1-1; D is perhaps TRBD1 (6 bases). CDR3 size: 13 residues. V dropped 7 bases and J dropped 1 base, with 10 bases sitting between them. The germline gives CDR1 MNHNS, CDR2 SASEGT.

Points on this clone: The same CDR3 can be traced to other DNA sequences in this sample. The chain couples TRBV6-5 to TRBJ1-2, with D possibly being TRBD1 (6 bases). This CDR3 is 13 amino acids long. Germline CDR1 MNHEY, CDR2 SVGAGI. V was clipped by 5 bases and J by 6 bases, with 13 bases between them. The CDR3 here is CASSRDKVDGYTF. DNA for the CDR3: TGTGCCAGCAGTCGGGACAAAGTGGATGGCTACACCTTC.

The V gene is TRBV19, the J gene TRBJ1-5; TRBD1 agrees at 8 bases. V trimming: 7 bases; J trimming: 3 bases; junction bases outside the gene matches: 8. The CDR3 covers 15 residues. Germline assignment: CDR1 LNHDA and CDR2 SQIVND (reference sequence). This CDR3 is CASMYQGAYNQPQHF. The CDR3 nucleotides read TGTGCCAGTATGTATCAGGGGGCATACAATCAGCCCCAGCATTTT.

The chain combines TRBV4-2 with TRBJ1-1; 8 bases map to TRBD1. CDR1 is LGHNA, CDR2 YNFKEQ, per germline. The junction had 4 bases not matched to a gene; V was cut back by 0 bases and J by 4 bases. The CDR3 spans 15 residues. The CDR3 is CASSQEGTGGTEAFF. Here the CDR3 DNA reads TGTGCCAGCAGCCAAGAGGGGACAGGCGGCACTGAAGCTTTCTTT.

The chain employs TRBV28 and TRBJ1-5, with D perhaps TRBD1 (5 bases). Trimming shortened V by 6 bases and J by 5 bases, and 17 bases separated the two germline ends. This CDR3 region has 15 residues. Germline V CDR1 and CDR2: MDHEN, SYDVKM. CDR3 in amino acids: CASSLPSGGDQPQHF. DNA for the CDR3: TGTGCCAGCAGCCTACCGTCGGGGGGGGATCAGCCCCAGCATTTT.

This chain uses TRBV7-2 with TRBJ2-4; 10 bases line up with TRBD2. The CDR3 spans 14 residues. After removal of 5 bases from V and 8 bases from J, the junction contained 6 bases not matched to a gene. CDR1 and CDR2 from the germline V gene are SGHTA and FQGNSA. CDR3 in amino acids: CASSLGLARDIQYF. In nucleotides, the CDR3 is TGTGCCAGCAGCCTGGGACTAGCGAGGGACATTCAGTACTTC.

The V call is TRBV2, the J call TRBJ2-7; a weak D match, TRBD1 (6 bases). Germline V gives CDR1 SNHLY, CDR2 FYNNEI. V was trimmed by 3 bases and J by 4 bases, leaving 10 bases between them. The CDR3 has 13 residues. The CDR3 coding sequence is TGTGCCAGCAGTGATGGGGACATTTACGAGCAGTACTTC. Its protein product is CASSDGDIYEQYF.

V and J are TRBV9 and TRBJ2-3; tentatively, D is TRBD2 (7 bases). The germline V gene encodes CDR1 SGDLS and CDR2 YYNGEE. Trimming removed 7 bases from V and 3 bases from J, with 18 bases in between. CDR3 length: 15 amino acids. The DNA of the CDR3 is TGTGCCAGCGGTCATCACGGGGGGCCGACAGATACGCAGTATTTT. Translation gives CASGHHGGPTDTQYF.